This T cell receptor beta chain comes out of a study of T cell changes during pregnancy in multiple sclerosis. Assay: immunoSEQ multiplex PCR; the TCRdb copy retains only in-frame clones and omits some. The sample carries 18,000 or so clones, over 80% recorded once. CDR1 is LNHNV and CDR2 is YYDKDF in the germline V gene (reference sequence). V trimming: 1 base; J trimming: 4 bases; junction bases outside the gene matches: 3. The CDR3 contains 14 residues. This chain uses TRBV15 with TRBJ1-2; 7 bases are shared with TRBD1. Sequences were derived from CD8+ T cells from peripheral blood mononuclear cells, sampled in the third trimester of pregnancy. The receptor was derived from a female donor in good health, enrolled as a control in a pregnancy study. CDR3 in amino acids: CATSRGTGLYGYTF. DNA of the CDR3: TGTGCCACCAGCAGAGGGACAGGTCTCTATGGCTACACCTTC.